This T cell receptor (beta chain) came from a study of blood T cells in healthy people across ages. For the second PCR, which ran for roughly 6 to 12 cycles, a sample-barcoded 5' primer and a J-beta primer mix were used. TCRdb re-derived calls from the 5' RACE reads in MiXCR, one entry per CDR3 protein. The table has about 1.6 million distinct CDR3 sequences, about 35% seen once. The V gene's germline CDR1 is MNHNS and CDR2 SASEGT. The V gene lost 6 bases and the J gene lost 1 base, with 19 bases spanning the gap. The CDR3 extends over 16 amino acids. The draw of peripheral blood yielded ten milliliters from each donor. Per sample, extraction of total RNA gave at least 5.5 micrograms in every case.

Sequenced material: blood. The chain has TRBV6-1 and TRBJ2-7, with D perhaps assigned TRBD1 or TRBD2 (5 bases each). This sequence originates from a woman younger than 45 in good health. DNA of the CDR3: TGTGCCAGCAGAAAAACCGGGACGGATGAATCCTACGAGCAGTACTTC. It yields the protein CASRKTGTDESYEQYF.